Shown below are 11 T cell receptor beta chains from a single sample sequenced in a study of T cell responses to AZD1222 COVID-19 vaccine (dated by TCRdb to about 2021). The time point label here, explained by the study, means: baseline before first vaccination. The library was built by means of the immunoSEQ multiplex PCR assay. Held by TCRdb, this immuneACCESS table contains in-frame sequences only and omits some clones. Under half of the omission traces to an unresolved V gene where checked; the cause of the rest is unknown. Present in this sample are about 260,000 clones, 80% to 95% of which were seen just once. The top ten hold around 0.5% of the sample. The specimen was peripheral blood, collected on day 0 of AZD1222 vaccination. The receptors come from an adult in good health.

The rearrangement uses TRBV9 and TRBJ1-5; D is unresolved. This CDR3 is 13 amino acids long. Germline V lookup: CDR1 SGDLS, CDR2 YYNGEE. V was cut by 0 bases and J by 7 bases, with 8 bases left in between. As DNA, the CDR3 is TGTGCCAGCAGCGTAGCCGCGGGACAGCCCCAGCATTTT. Translation gives CASSVAAGQPQHF.

This chain connects TRBV21-1 to TRBJ1-5. TRBV21-1 corresponds to a pseudogene. This CDR3 is 17 amino acids long. This CDR3 is CASSKKSPNHSNQPQHF. DNA for the CDR3: TGTGCCAGCAGCAAAAAGTCCCCCAACCATAGCAATCAGCCCCAGCATTTT.

The chain's CDR3 is CASSLRGQGDGYTF. In nucleotides, the CDR3 is TGCGCCAGCAGCTTGCGGGGACAGGGCGATGGCTACACCTTC. The J gene is TRBJ1-2, the V gene TRBV5-1, with TRBD1 matching over 9 bases. The germline CDR1 and CDR2 sequences are SGHRS and YFSETQ. CDR3 length: 14 residues. The V and J ends lost 1 base and 6 bases, in that order; junction bases with no gene match: 4.

The chain links TRBV5-6 to TRBJ1-4; D remains unclear. There are 13 residues in the CDR3. Germline V gene sequence: CDR1 SGHDT, CDR2 YYEEEE. The germline V and J ends were trimmed by 1 base and 7 bases, with 8 bases remaining between them. The CDR3 DNA sequence: TGTGCCAGCAGCTTGCGGGCTTCTGAAAAACTGTTTTTT. It is translated as CASSLRASEKLFF. Drawing the rest from reference TRBV5-6 and TRBJ1-4, the complete variable domain is DAGVTQSPTHLIKTRGQQVTLRCSPKSGHDTVSWYQQALGQGPQFIFQYYEEEERQRGNFPDRFSGHQFPNYSSELNVNALLLGDSALYLCASSLRASEKLFFGSGTQLSVL.

The CDR3: CASSYTGVGGNTIYF. The CDR3 nucleotides are TGTGCCAGCAGCTACACAGGGGTCGGTGGAAACACCATATATTTT. The rearrangement joins TRBV7-9 to TRBJ1-3; 7 positions match TRBD1. V lost 4 bases and J lost 3; bases outside the gene matches: 6. Germline values: CDR1 SEHNR, CDR2 FQNEAQ (reference sequence). CDR3 size: 15 residues.

The chain links TRBV9 to TRBJ2-5; TRBD1 matches 8 bases. This CDR3 spans 15 amino acids. From germline, CDR1 is SGDLS and CDR2 YYNGEE. V shed 4 bases and J 4 bases; nucleotides not matched to a gene: 9. This CDR3 is CASSPRTGMIETQYF. The CDR3 DNA is TGTGCCAGCAGCCCTCGGACAGGGATGATAGAGACCCAGTACTTC. The variable domain in full, completed from reference TRBV9 and TRBJ2-5, reads DSGVTQTPKHLITATGQRVTLRCSPRSGDLSVYWYQQSLDQGLQFLIQYYNGEERAKGNILERFSAQQFPDLHSELNLSSLELGDSALYFCASSPRTGMIETQYFGPGTRLLVL.

This clone was recorded once. V and J are TRBV29-1 and TRBJ2-7; D may correspond to TRBD1 or TRBD2 (6 bases each). This CDR3 spans 16 amino acids. V was shortened by 1 base and J by 5 bases, with 21 bases between the two germline ends. CDR1 and CDR2 from the germline V gene are SQVTM and ANQGSEA. The CDR3 coding sequence is TGCAGCGTTGAAGCCAGGGGCCGACTGACTAGGGACGAGCAGTACTTC. Amino acid sequence: CSVEARGRLTRDEQYF.

The chain has TRBV24-1 and TRBJ1-5; the match to TRBD1 covers 9 bases. The CDR3 has 16 amino acids. The trim removed 2 bases at V and 2 bases at J, leaving 3 bases unmatched. Germline CDR1 KGHDR, CDR2 SFDVKD. CDR3 region: CATSDSGQGGNQPQHF. Written as DNA, the CDR3 is TGTGCCACCAGTGATTCGGGACAGGGTGGCAATCAGCCCCAGCATTTT.

The CDR3 coding sequence is TGTGCCAGTAGTATAAGGGACAGAAATTCACCCCTCCACTTT. Its protein product is CASSIRDRNSPLHF. This rearrangement joins TRBV19 to TRBJ1-6, with TRBD1 identical over 7 bases. This CDR3 has 14 amino acids. With V trimmed by 2 bases and J by 7 bases, 2 bases remained unmatched. The germline V gene encodes CDR1 LNHDA and CDR2 SQIVND (reference sequence).

The rearrangement links TRBV11-3 to TRBJ2-1, with D tentatively TRBD1 or TRBD2 (5 bases each). Germline CDR1 SGHNT, CDR2 YENEEA. Between the trimmed V and J ends, which lost 2 bases and 8 bases, there was a span of 7 bases. This CDR3 has 12 amino acids. CDR3 amino acids: CASSLMGDEQFF. As DNA, the CDR3 is TGTGCCAGCAGCTTAATGGGGGATGAGCAGTTCTTC.

V and J are TRBV3-1 (or the pseudogene TRBV3-2) and TRBJ2-5; D gene unclear. V was cut by 4 bases and J by 7 bases, with 10 bases left in between. Germline values: CDR1 LGHDT, CDR2 YNNKEL (reference sequence). This CDR3 spans 12 amino acids. The chain's CDR3 is CASSRTPGTQYF. Here the CDR3 DNA reads TGTGCCAGCAGCCGGACGCCAGGGACCCAGTACTTC.